The present entry profiles one T cell receptor beta chain with its context. These data come from a study of blood T cells in healthy people across ages. This CDR3 has 15 residues. The V end was cut by 5 bases, the J end by 5 bases, with 18 bases between. In germline, CDR1 is SEHNR, CDR2 FQNEAQ (reference sequence). Primed by a sample-barcoded 5' primer and a J-beta primer mix, a second PCR proceeded for 7 to 11 cycles. TCRdb redid the calling of the 5' RACE reads with MiXCR, one entry per CDR3 protein. The sample contains 1.5 million to 2 million distinct CDR3 sequences, about two fifths of which appear only once.

The clonotype comes from a human donor in good health. The chain carries TRBV7-9 and TRBJ2-5; D is possibly TRBD1 or TRBD2 (5 bases each). Input material: blood. CDR3 region: CASSPSGGWGETQYF. CDR3 nucleotide sequence: TGTGCCAGCAGCCCCAGTGGCGGCTGGGGGGAGACCCAGTACTTC.